Each of the 26 T cell receptor beta chains below was sequenced from the same sample in a study of pediatric ulcerative colitis (dated by TCRdb to between 2019 and 2020). During colonoscopy, one to two pinch biopsies were obtained from the rectum for research. Library preparation was by the immunoSEQ multiplex PCR assay. Drawn from immuneACCESS, this table holds only the in-frame rearrangements with V and J called that TCRdb kept. Clones are partly lost; checked studies trace under half to an unresolved V gene and leave the rest unexplained. The sample records about 16,000 clones, around 80% of which are singletons. In total, the top ten clones hold 6.5% to 9.5% of the sample. Sequenced material: gut tissue. These receptors all stem from a boy between 10 and 17 years old who was a control in a study of pediatric ulcerative colitis.

The chain recombines TRBV29-1 with TRBJ2-7, with 7 bases lining up with TRBD2. V lost 2 bases to trimming and J lost 1 base; unmatched junction nucleotides: 8. CDR3 length equals 15 residues. Looked up from germline, CDR1 is SQVTM and CDR2 is ANQGSEA. In nucleotides, the CDR3 is TGCAGCGTTGAATCGAGGCAGGGAGGGTCCTACGAGCAGTACTTC. Translating gives CSVESRQGGSYEQYF.

V and J are TRBV4-2 and TRBJ2-3, with 13 bases aligning to TRBD2. The CDR3 totals 20 residues. Germline CDR1 and CDR2: LGHNA and YNFKEQ. V gave up 3 bases and J gave up 2 bases; unmatched junction bases: 14. The chain's CDR3 is CASSQTLVRGTSGNTDTQYF. CDR3 DNA: TGTGCCAGCAGCCAGACTCTCGTCCGCGGGACTAGCGGGAACACAGATACGCAGTATTTT.

This clone was counted once. One junction end disagrees with the germline gene, perhaps due to a read error. J is TRBJ2-3 and V is TRBV10-3; D perhaps matches TRBD1 (5 bases). Germline V CDR1 and CDR2: ENHRY, SYGVKD. This CDR3 has 14 amino acids. The CDR3: CAIGDIRGTDTQYF. The DNA of the CDR3 is TGTGCCATCGGTGACATAAGGGGAACAGATACGCAGTATTTT.

The chain carries TRBV7-7 and TRBJ1-6, with 7 bases aligning to TRBD1. There are 18 residues in the CDR3. Germline CDR1 is SSHAT and CDR2 is FNYEAQ (reference sequence). V was clipped by 5 bases and J by 0 bases; unmatched bases: 10. For the CDR3, the DNA is TGTGCCAGCAGCACCCGAGGGACAGTCAGCTCCTATAATTCACCCCTCCACTTT. Translated: CASSTRGTVSSYNSPLHF. Combining the CDR3 with reference TRBV7-7 and TRBJ1-6 gives the whole variable domain GAGVSQSPRYKVTKRGQDVTLRCDPISSHATLYWYQQALGQGPEFLTYFNYEAQPDKSGLPSDRFSAERPEGSISTLTIQRTEQRDSAMYRCASSTRGTVSSYNSPLHFGNGTRLTVT.

This clone was observed a few times. The chain is built from TRBV4-3 and TRBJ1-2; maybe TRBD1 (5 bases). V was clipped by 0 bases and J by 6 bases, with 11 bases between them. The CDR3 runs to 14 residues. The germline CDR1 and CDR2 sequences are LGHNA and YSLEER. The CDR3 reads CASSQDLGVHGYTF. CDR3 bases: TGCGCCAGCAGCCAAGATTTGGGGGTGCATGGCTACACCTTC.

CDR3 in DNA: TGTGCCAGCAGCTTAGATCTCCGGAGGGGTTTTAGCACAGATACGCAGTATTTT. As protein: CASSLDLRRGFSTDTQYF. V gene TRBV11-2 combines with J gene TRBJ2-3; tentatively, D is TRBD2 (6 bases). This CDR3 is built from 18 residues. V was clipped by 0 bases and J by 0 bases, with 16 bases between them. Germline-derived CDR1 and CDR2 are SGHAT and FQNNGV.

The rearrangement uses TRBV6-1 and TRBJ2-3; tentatively, D is TRBD1 (6 bases). The CDR3 is 13 residues long. V lost 9 bases, J lost 6 bases, and 16 bases lay in between. The germline CDR1 and CDR2 sequences are MNHNS and SASEGT. DNA of the CDR3: TGTGCCAGACGGTGTGGGGGCGGGGATACGCAGTATTTT. Translating gives CARRCGGGDTQYF.

This clone was observed a handful of times. The chain carries TRBV5-1 and TRBJ2-2; D may be TRBD1 (5 bases). Germline lookup yields CDR1 SGHRS and CDR2 YFSETQ. V was pared by 5 bases and J by 4 bases, with 9 bases between. The CDR3 consists of 13 residues. The CDR3 DNA sequence: TGCGCCAGCAGTCAGACAGCCACCGGGGAGCTGTTTTTT. Amino acid sequence: CASSQTATGELFF.

This sequence joins TRBV2 and TRBJ1-6; tentatively, D is TRBD1 (6 bases). Per germline, CDR1 SNHLY and CDR2 FYNNEI. The CDR3 has 16 amino acids. V was pared by 4 bases and J by 6 bases, with 16 bases between. CDR3 nucleotides: TGTGCCAGCAGTGCCGAGCGGGGGGCCGGTAATTCACCCCTCCACTTT. The encoded protein is CASSAERGAGNSPLHF.

This sequence joins TRBV5-6 and TRBJ1-2, with D possibly being TRBD1 (6 bases). Trimming shortened V by 7 bases and J by 8 bases, and 18 bases separated the two germline ends. CDR1 SGHDT and CDR2 YYEEEE come from the germline V gene. The CDR3 length is 13 residues. This CDR3 reads CASESGGEWGYTF. Here the CDR3 DNA reads TGTGCCAGCGAGTCGGGGGGCGAATGGGGCTACACCTTC.

The table lists this clone with a few counts. The chain links TRBV7-2 to TRBJ1-1; no clear D. Per the germline V gene, CDR1 is SGHTA and CDR2 is FQGNSA. The length of the CDR3 is 16 residues. Trimming removed 5 bases at V and 7 bases at J, with 23 bases between. CDR3 residues: CASSPWEGMVSGEAFF. The DNA of the CDR3 is TGTGCCAGCAGCCCCTGGGAGGGCATGGTCTCTGGTGAAGCTTTCTTT.

The chain uses TRBV6-6 and TRBJ2-3, with TRBD2 matching 7 bases. This CDR3 is 16 amino acids long. V gave up 6 bases and J gave up 3 bases; unmatched junction bases: 12. Germline V gene data show CDR1 as MNHNY and CDR2 as SVGAGI (reference sequence). The CDR3 reads CASRATTGGGTDTQYF. The CDR3 DNA follows: TGTGCCAGCAGGGCGACCACGGGGGGTGGTACAGATACGCAGTATTTT.

The chain carries TRBV5-1 and TRBJ2-7; unclear D gene. The CDR3 length is 15 residues. With 0 bases removed from V and 0 bases from J, the gap between germline ends came to 10 bases. Germline-derived CDR1 and CDR2 are SGHRS and YFSETQ. This chain's CDR3 is CASSLVFGGSYEQYF. CDR3 DNA sequence: TGCGCCAGCAGCTTGGTGTTCGGCGGCTCCTACGAGCAGTACTTC.

The chain couples TRBV7-2 to TRBJ2-3; TRBD2 is a possible D gene (5 bases). Germline assignment: CDR1 SGHTA and CDR2 FQGNSA. Deletions cut 5 bases from V and 7 bases from J, with 25 bases between. CDR3 length equals 17 residues. CDR3: CASSPYGSAVSMNTQYF. CDR3 nucleotides: TGTGCCAGCAGCCCCTATGGTAGCGCGGTTAGCATGAATACGCAGTATTTT.

The V gene is TRBV29-1, the J gene TRBJ2-7, with 8 bases aligning to TRBD1. CDR1 SQVTM and CDR2 ANQGSEA come from the germline V gene. The V gene end was trimmed by 3 bases and the J gene end by 5 bases; junction bases not matched to a gene: 12. The CDR3 length is 15 residues. The CDR3 spells CSVETSGQGSDEQYF. The CDR3, as DNA: TGCAGCGTTGAGACCTCAGGACAGGGTAGCGACGAGCAGTACTTC.

The chain has TRBV5-4 and TRBJ2-7; tentatively, D is TRBD1 (5 bases). With 4 bases removed from V and 6 bases from J, the gap between germline ends came to 23 bases. This CDR3 has 16 residues. Germline V gives CDR1 SGHNT, CDR2 YYREEE (reference sequence). The CDR3, as DNA: TGTGCCAGCAGCCTTCGCAGGGTAGCCTCCACCACCGAGCAGTACTTC. Protein: CASSLRRVASTTEQYF.

The rearrangement links TRBV27 to TRBJ1-1; 10 nucleotides agree with TRBD1. The CDR3 length is 15 residues. Germline CDR1 reads MNHEY; CDR2 reads SMNVEV (reference sequence). Losses at the gene ends were 1 base for V and 6 bases for J; bases not matched to a gene: 5. CDR3 sequence reads: CASSLLGQGTPEAFF. For the CDR3, the DNA is TGTGCCAGCAGTTTATTGGGACAGGGGACCCCTGAAGCTTTCTTT.

The rearrangement links TRBV6-4 to TRBJ2-1, with 8 bases aligning to TRBD1. The germline V gene has CDR1 MRHNA and CDR2 SNTAGT. V was pared by 5 bases and J by 4 bases, with 4 bases of the junction left unmatched. The CDR3 extends over 14 amino acids. CDR3 residues: CASSQDRVYNEQFF. The CDR3 bases are TGTGCCAGCAGTCAGGACAGGGTGTACAATGAGCAGTTCTTC.

V and J are TRBV2 and TRBJ2-3, with D tentatively TRBD2 (6 bases). The germline CDR1 and CDR2 sequences are SNHLY and FYNNEI. CDR3 length: 14 amino acids. The V gene lost 5 bases and the J gene lost 4 bases, with 13 bases spanning the gap. The CDR3 region has the DNA TGTGCCAGCAGTTTCGGGACTCTCTCAGATACGCAGTATTTT. This codes for CASSFGTLSDTQYF.

The chain couples TRBV5-5 to TRBJ1-1; tentatively, D is TRBD1 (6 bases). CDR3 length: 13 residues. V lost 5 bases to trimming and J lost 3 bases, with 11 bases between them. Germline V lookup: CDR1 SGHKS, CDR2 YYEKEE (reference sequence). Here the CDR3 DNA reads TGTGCCAGCAGGCGACAGGTTGACACTGAAGCTTTCTTT. Amino acid sequence: CASRRQVDTEAFF.

This chain connects TRBV27 to TRBJ1-3; D may be TRBD1 (5 bases). The V gene lost 8 bases and the J gene lost 0 bases, with 8 bases spanning the gap. Germline V gives CDR1 MNHEY, CDR2 SMNVEV (reference sequence). The CDR3 loop spans 13 amino acids. The CDR3 DNA reads TGTGCCAGCGCAGGGACCTCTGGAAACACCATATATTTT. Amino acid sequence: CASAGTSGNTIYF.

CDR3 DNA sequence: TGTGCCAGCACCCCGGGACAGGGTCTCGGAGAGCCCCAGCATTTT. It yields the protein CASTPGQGLGEPQHF. This rearrangement joins TRBV2 to TRBJ1-5, with TRBD1 matching 9 bases. Trimming cost V 7 bases and J 8 bases; bases outside gene matches: 12. The V gene's germline CDR1 is SNHLY and CDR2 FYNNEI. The CDR3 sequence is 15 residues long.

The chain carries TRBV25-1 and TRBJ1-1, with D possibly matching TRBD1 (6 bases). Germline loops: CDR1 MGHDK, CDR2 SYGVNS. This CDR3 comprises 14 residues. Trimming took off 4 bases at V and 5 bases at J, with 14 bases between the two ends. The CDR3 reads CASSGQAWWTEAFF. CDR3 sequence (DNA): TGTGCCAGCAGTGGACAGGCTTGGTGGACTGAAGCTTTCTTT. Drawing the rest from reference TRBV25-1 and TRBJ1-1, the complete variable domain is EADIYQTPRYLVIGTGKKITLECSQTMGHDKMYWYQQDPGMELHLIHYSYGVNSTEKGDLSSESTVSRIRTEHFPLTLESARPSHTSQYLCASSGQAWWTEAFFGQGTRLTVV.

The chain is built from TRBV6-1 and TRBJ1-5; no clear D gene. Germline CDR1 MNHNS, CDR2 SASEGT. Trimming took off 0 bases at V and 9 bases at J, with 15 bases between the two ends. This CDR3 is 15 amino acids long. In nucleotides, the CDR3 is TGTGCCAGCAGTGAAGCTGGCCTTTTTGATTTGCCCCAGCATTTT. Residues: CASSEAGLFDLPQHF.

The table lists this clone with a few counts. The V gene is TRBV10-3, the J gene TRBJ2-2; perhaps TRBD2 as D (6 bases). The CDR3 covers 15 residues. V was shortened by 10 bases and J by 4 bases, with 19 bases between the two germline ends. Germline CDR1 and CDR2: ENHRY and SYGVKD. The CDR3 reads CASAPGGAGTGELFF. The CDR3 bases are TGTGCCAGTGCCCCGGGTGGAGCGGGCACCGGGGAGCTGTTTTTT.

The V call is TRBV5-6, the J call TRBJ2-5, with a tentative D call TRBD1 (7 bases). Germline CDR1 reads SGHDT; CDR2 reads YYEEEE. Trimming shortened V by 0 bases and J by 5 bases, and 17 bases separated the two germline ends. The CDR3 runs to 16 residues. CDR3 sequence reads: CASSLAGGGAGETQYF. CDR3 coding DNA: TGTGCCAGCAGCTTGGCCGGAGGGGGCGCCGGGGAGACCCAGTACTTC.